This T cell receptor beta chain was found in a study of control samples from healthy donors and cancer patients (TCRdb year 2020). The CDR3 contains 13 residues, cysteine and phenylalanine counted. The entry retains the CDR3 DNA only, 39 bases that are in frame from base 1. Trimming removed 3 bases from V and 3 bases from J, leaving 8 bases between the germline ends. Looking up the germline V gene (reference sequence) yields CDR1 SEHNR and CDR2 FQNEAQ. The method behind the library was the immunoSEQ multiplex PCR assay. Sourced from immuneACCESS, this table was stored by TCRdb with only in-frame sequences that have V and J called. A share of the clones is absent; for the studies checked, an unresolved V gene accounts for under half, and the remainder has no known explanation. Counted in this sample were roughly 95,000 clones; about 90% of them appeared once. The biggest ten clones account for 11% to 15% of the sample.

In regard to this clone: This receptor's antigen is unknown. Base-call qualities are not available, and no considerably larger clone is one nucleotide away.

The rearranged chain carries TRBV7-9 and TRBJ1-1; no confident D gene assignment can be made. Sequenced sample: blood. The clonotype comes from a young man in good health. The DNA sequence reads TGTGCCAGCAGCTTTTCCTATGACACTGAAGCTTTCTTT. The resulting protein is CASSFSYDTEAFF.